This T cell receptor beta chain appears in the sequencing data of a study of cytomegalovirus exposure and HLA in healthy donors. General study findings and limits: A later analysis reported that several of the most significant clusters appeared to be linked to common viral pathogens, among them Epstein-Barr virus. Roughly uniform depth of sequencing across donors was assumed in presence/absence analyses. Later analysis demonstrated an association between a missense DCLRE1C variant and TCR beta V- and J-gene trimming. Productive status was seen about 90% or about 30% of the time for most TCR beta V segments in an earlier analysis.

This clone has just one count. No antigen is known for it. CDR3 length: 14 amino acids. The germline V gene has CDR1 SGDLS and CDR2 YYNGEE. V was cut by 4 bases and J by 1 base, with 11 bases left in between. The study ran its PCR with 60 Vbeta and 13 Jbeta primers. The assay was immunoSEQ multiplex PCR, and TCRdb's table has in-frame clones only and misses some. The sample contains 150,000 to 200,000 clones, 80% of which appear only once. Sequencing was done on a sample of PBMCs. This TCR was recovered from a man aged 30 to 39 in good health and CMV-seropositive. V usage is TRBV9 and J usage is TRBJ1-1, with TRBD1 as a possible D gene (6 bases). This chain's CDR3 is CASSKPQGNTEAFF. Here the CDR3 DNA reads TGTGCCAGCAGCAAACCACAGGGGAACACTGAAGCTTTCTTT.